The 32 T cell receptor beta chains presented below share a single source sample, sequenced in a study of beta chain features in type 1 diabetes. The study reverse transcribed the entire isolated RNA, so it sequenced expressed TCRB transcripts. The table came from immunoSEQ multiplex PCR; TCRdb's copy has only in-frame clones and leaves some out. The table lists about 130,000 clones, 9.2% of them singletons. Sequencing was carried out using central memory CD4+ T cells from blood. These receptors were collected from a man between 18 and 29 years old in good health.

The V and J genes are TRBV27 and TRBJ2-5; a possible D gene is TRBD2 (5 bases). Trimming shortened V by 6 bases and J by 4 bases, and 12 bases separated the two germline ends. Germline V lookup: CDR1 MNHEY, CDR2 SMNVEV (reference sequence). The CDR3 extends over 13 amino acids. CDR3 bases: TGTGCCAGCAGCCGACGGGAAGGAGAGACCCAGTACTTC. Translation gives CASSRREGETQYF.

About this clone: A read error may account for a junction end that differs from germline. Here the CDR3 reads CASAKGDQLQHF. CDR3 DNA: TGTGCCAGCGCCAAAGGGGATCAGCTCCAGCATTTT. This chain links TRBV5-6 with TRBJ1-5, with a weak D call TRBD1 (5 bases). Germline V CDR1 and CDR2: SGHDT, YYEEEE. The CDR3 length is 12 residues. The variable domain in full, with the rest retrieved from reference TRBV5-6 and TRBJ1-5, is DAGVTQSPTHLIKTRGQQVTLRCSPKSGHDTVSWYQQALGQGPQFIFQYYEEEERQRGNFPDRFSGHQFPNYSSELNVNALLLGDSALYLCASAKGDQLQHFGDGTRLSIL.

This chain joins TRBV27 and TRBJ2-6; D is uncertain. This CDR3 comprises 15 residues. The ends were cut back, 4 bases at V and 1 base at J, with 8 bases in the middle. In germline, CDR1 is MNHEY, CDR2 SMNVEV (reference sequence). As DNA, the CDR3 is TGTGCCAGCAGTTCACAGCAATCTGGGGCCAACGTCCTGACTTTC. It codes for CASSSQQSGANVLTF.

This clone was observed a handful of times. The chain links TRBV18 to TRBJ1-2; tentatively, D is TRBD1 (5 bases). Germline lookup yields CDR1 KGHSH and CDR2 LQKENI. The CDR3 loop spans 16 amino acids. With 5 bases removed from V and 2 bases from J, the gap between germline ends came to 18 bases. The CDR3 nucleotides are TGTGCCAGCTCATCTCCTTCAGGGTTCAACAACTATGGCTACACCTTC. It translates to CASSSPSGFNNYGYTF.

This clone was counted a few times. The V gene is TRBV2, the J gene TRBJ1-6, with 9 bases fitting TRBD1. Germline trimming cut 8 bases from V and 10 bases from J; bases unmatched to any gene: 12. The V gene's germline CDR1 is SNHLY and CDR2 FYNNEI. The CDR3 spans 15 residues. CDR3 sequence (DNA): TGTGCCAGCGAAAGCATCGGGACAGGGCAATCACCCCTCCACTTT. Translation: CASESIGTGQSPLHF.

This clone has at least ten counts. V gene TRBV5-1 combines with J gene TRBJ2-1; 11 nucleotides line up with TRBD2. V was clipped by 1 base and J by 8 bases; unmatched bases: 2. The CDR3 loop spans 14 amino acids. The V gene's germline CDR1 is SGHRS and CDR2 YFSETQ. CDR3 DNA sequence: TGCGCCAGCAGCTTGACTAGCGGGGGTGATGAGCAGTTCTTC. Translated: CASSLTSGGDEQFF.

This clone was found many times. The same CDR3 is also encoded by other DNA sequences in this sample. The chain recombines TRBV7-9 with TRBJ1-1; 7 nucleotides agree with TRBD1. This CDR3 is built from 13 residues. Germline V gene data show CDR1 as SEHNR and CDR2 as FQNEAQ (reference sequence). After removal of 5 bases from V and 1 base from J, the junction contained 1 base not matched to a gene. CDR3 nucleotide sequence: TGTGCCAGCAGCCCAGGGGGGAACACTGAAGCTTTCTTT. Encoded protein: CASSPGGNTEAFF.

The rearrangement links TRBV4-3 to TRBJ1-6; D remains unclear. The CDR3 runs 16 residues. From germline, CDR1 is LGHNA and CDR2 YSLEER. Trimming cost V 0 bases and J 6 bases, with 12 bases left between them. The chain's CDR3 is CASSQESGIGNSPLHF. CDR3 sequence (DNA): TGCGCCAGCAGCCAAGAATCAGGCATAGGTAATTCACCCCTCCACTTT.

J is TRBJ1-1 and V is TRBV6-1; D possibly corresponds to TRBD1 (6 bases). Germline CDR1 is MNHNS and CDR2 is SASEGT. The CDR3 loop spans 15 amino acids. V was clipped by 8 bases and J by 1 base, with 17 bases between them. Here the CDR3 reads CASAPGQRGNTEAFF. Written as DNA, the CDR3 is TGTGCCAGCGCTCCGGGACAAAGGGGGAACACTGAAGCTTTCTTT.

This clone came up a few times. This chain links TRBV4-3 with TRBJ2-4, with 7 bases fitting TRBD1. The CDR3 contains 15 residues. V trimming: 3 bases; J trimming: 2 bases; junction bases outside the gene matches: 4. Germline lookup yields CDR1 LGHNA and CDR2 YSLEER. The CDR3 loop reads CASSQKGAPKNIQYF. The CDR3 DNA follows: TGCGCCAGCAGCCAGAAGGGGGCCCCCAAAAACATTCAGTACTTC.

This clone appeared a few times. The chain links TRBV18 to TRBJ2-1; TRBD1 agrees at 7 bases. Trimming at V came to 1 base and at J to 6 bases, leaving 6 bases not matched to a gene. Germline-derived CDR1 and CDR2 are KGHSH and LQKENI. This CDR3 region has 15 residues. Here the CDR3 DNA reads TGTGCCAGCTCACCACGGGGACAGCCGATCAATGAGCAGTTCTTC. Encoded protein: CASSPRGQPINEQFF.

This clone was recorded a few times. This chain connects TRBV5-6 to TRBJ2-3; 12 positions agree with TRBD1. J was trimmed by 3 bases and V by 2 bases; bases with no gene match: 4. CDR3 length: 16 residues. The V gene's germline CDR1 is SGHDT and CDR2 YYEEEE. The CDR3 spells CASSLGTGGPTDTQYF. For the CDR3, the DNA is TGTGCCAGCAGCTTAGGGACAGGGGGCCCGACAGATACGCAGTATTTT.

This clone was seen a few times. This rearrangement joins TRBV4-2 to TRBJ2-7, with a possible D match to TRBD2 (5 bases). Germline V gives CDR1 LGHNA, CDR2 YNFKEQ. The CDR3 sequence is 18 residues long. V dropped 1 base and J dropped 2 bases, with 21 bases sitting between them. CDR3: CASSQVGVGKADTYEQYF. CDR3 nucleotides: TGTGCCAGCAGCCAAGTGGGAGTGGGGAAGGCCGATACCTACGAGCAGTACTTC.

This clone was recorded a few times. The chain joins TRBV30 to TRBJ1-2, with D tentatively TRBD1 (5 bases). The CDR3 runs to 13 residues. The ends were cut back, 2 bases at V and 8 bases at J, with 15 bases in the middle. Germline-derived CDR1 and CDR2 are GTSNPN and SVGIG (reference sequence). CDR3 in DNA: TGTGCCTGGAGTAAAGCGCGGGGCGGGGGCTACACCTTC. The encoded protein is CAWSKARGGGYTF.

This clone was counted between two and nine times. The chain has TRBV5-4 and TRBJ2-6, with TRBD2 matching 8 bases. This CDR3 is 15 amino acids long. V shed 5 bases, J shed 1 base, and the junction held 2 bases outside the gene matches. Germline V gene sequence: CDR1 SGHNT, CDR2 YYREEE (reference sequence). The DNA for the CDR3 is TGTGCCAGCAGGCCGGGGGGGTCTGGGGCCAACGTCCTGACTTTC. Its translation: CASRPGGSGANVLTF.

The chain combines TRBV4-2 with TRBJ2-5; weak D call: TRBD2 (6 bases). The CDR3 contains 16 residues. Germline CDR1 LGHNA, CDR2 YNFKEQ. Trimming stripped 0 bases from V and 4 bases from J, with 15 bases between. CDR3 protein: CASSQDLRRGRETQYF. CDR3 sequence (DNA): TGTGCCAGCAGCCAAGATTTGAGGCGGGGCCGAGAGACCCAGTACTTC.

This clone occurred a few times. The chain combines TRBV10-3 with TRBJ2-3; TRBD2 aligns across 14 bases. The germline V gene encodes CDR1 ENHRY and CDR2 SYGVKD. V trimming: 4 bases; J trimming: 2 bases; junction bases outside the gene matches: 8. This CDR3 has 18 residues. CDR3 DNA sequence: TGTGCCATCAGTGGCCATCCGGGACTAGCGGGGGCCACAGATACGCAGTATTTT. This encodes CAISGHPGLAGATDTQYF.

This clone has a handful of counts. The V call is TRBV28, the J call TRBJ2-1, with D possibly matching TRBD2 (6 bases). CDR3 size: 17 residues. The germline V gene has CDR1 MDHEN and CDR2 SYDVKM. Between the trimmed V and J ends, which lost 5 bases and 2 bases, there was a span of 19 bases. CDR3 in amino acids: CASSPNRWGLTYNEQFF. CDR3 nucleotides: TGTGCCAGCAGTCCAAACCGTTGGGGACTTACCTACAATGAGCAGTTCTTC.

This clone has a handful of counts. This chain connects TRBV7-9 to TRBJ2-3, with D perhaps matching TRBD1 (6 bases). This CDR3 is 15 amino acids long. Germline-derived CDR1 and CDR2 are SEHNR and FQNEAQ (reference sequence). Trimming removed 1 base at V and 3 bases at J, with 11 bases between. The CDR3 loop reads CASSLGTGLTDTQYF. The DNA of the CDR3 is TGTGCCAGCAGCTTAGGAACAGGGCTTACAGATACGCAGTATTTT.

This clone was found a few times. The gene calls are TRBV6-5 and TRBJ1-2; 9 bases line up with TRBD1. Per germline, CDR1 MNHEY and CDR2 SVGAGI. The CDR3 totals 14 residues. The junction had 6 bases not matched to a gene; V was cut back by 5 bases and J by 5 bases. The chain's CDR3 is CASSVGTGMYGYTF. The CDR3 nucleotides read TGTGCCAGCAGTGTCGGGACAGGGATGTATGGCTACACCTTC.

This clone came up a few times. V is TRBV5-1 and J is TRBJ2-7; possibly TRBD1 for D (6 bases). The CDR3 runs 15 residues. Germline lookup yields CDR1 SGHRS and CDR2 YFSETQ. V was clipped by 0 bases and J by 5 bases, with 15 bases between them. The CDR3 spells CASSLAGQGIHEQYF. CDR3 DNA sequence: TGCGCCAGCAGCTTGGCCGGCCAGGGGATCCACGAGCAGTACTTC.

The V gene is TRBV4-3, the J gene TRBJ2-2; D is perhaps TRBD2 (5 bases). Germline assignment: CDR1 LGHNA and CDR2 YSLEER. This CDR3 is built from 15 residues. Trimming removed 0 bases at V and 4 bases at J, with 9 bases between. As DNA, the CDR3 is TGCGCCAGCAGCCAAGAAGGGAGACCCACCGGGGAGCTGTTTTTT. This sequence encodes CASSQEGRPTGELFF.

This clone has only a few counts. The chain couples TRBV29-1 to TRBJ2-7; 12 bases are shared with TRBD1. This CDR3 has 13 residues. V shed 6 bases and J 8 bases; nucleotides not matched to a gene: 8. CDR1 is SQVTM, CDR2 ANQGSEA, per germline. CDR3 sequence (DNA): TGCAGCGTCAACCCGGGACAGGGGGCGAAGCAGTACTTC. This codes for CSVNPGQGAKQYF.

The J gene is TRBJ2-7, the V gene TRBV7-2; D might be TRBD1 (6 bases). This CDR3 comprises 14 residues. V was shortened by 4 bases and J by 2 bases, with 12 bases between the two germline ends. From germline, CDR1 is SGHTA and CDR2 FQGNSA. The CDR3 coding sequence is TGTGCCAGCAGCTCCGGGACACTCACCTACGAGCAGTACTTC. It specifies CASSSGTLTYEQYF.

In nucleotides, the CDR3 is TGTGCCAGCAGCGACCGACCGGGACAGGGACATTCACCCCTCCACTTT. Its translation is CASSDRPGQGHSPLHF. The chain uses TRBV7-8 and TRBJ1-6; the match to TRBD1 covers 9 bases. J gave up 8 bases and V 5 bases, and 10 bases lay outside the gene matches. The CDR3 consists of 16 residues. Germline CDR1 and CDR2: SGHVS and FQNEAQ.

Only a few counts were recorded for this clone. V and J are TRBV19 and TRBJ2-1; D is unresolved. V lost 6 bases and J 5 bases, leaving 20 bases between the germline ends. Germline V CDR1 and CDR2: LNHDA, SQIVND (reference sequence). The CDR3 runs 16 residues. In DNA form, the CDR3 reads TGTGCCAGTAGCCCATCATCGCTGGTGGCAGACAATGAGCAGTTCTTC. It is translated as CASSPSSLVADNEQFF.

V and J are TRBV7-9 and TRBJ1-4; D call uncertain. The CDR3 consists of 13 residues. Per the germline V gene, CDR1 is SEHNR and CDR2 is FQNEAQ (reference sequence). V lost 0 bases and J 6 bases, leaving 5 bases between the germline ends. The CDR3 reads CASSLAPDEKLFF. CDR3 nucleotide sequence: TGTGCCAGCAGCTTAGCCCCGGATGAAAAACTGTTTTTT.

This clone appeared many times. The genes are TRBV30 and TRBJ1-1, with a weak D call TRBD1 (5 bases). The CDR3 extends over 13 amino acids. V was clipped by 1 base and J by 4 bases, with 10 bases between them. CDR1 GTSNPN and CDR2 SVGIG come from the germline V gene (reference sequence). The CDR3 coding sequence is TGTGCCTGGAGTGAAGACGGGGGCACTGAAGCTTTCTTT. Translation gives CAWSEDGGTEAFF. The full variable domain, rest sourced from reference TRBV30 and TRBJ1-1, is SQTIHQWPATLVQPVGSPLSLECTVEGTSNPNLYWYRQAAGRGLQLLFYSVGIGQISSEVPQNLSASRPQDRQFILSSKKLLLSDSGFYLCAWSEDGGTEAFFGQGTRLTVV.

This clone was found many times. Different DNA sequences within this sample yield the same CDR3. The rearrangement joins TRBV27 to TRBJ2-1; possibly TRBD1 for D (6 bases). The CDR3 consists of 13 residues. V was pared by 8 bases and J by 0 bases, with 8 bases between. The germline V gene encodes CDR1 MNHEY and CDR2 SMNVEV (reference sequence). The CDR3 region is CASRTDSYNEQFF. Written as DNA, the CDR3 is TGTGCCAGCCGGACAGACTCCTACAATGAGCAGTTCTTC.

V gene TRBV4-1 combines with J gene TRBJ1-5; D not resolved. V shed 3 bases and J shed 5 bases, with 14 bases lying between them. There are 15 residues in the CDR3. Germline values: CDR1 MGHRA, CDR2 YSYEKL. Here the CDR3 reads CASSHDGQDYQPQHF. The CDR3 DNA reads TGCGCCAGCAGCCATGATGGGCAGGATTATCAGCCCCAGCATTTT.

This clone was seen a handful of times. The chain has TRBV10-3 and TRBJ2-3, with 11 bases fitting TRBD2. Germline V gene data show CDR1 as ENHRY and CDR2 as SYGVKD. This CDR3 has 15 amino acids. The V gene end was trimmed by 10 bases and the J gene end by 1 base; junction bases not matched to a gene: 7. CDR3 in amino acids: CATGALAGGTDTQYF. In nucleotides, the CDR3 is TGTGCCACGGGGGCACTAGCGGGGGGCACAGATACGCAGTATTTT.

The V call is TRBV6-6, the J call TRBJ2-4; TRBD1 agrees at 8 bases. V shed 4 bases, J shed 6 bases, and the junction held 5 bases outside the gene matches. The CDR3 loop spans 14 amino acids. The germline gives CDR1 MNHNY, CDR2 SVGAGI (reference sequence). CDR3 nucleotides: TGTGCCAGCAGTTTCAGGACAGGGTCAAACATTCAGTACTTC. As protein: CASSFRTGSNIQYF.